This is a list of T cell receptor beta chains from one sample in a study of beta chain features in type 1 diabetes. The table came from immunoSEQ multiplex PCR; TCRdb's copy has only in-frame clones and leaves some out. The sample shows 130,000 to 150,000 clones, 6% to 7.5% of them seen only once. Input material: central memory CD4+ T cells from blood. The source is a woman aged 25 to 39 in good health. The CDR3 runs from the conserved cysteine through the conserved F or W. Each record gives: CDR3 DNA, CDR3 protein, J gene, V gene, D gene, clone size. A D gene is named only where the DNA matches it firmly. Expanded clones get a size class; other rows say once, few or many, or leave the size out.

TGTGCCTGGAGTGTACAGCTGGGGGGTAACTATGGCTACACCTTC | CAWSVQLGGNYGYTF | TRBJ1-2 | TRBV30 | NA | few
TGTGCCAGCAGTCCGGGGGGGACAGGGACGTACAATGAGCAGTTCTTC | CASSPGGTGTYNEQFF | TRBJ2-1 | TRBV28 | NA | NA
TGTGCCAGCAGTTTACTGGGGACAGGGGGAAGATACGAGCAGTACTTC | CASSLLGTGGRYEQYF | TRBJ2-7 | TRBV27 | TRBD1 | NA
TGCAGTGCTAGTGACTACGGGCAGTACTTC | CSASDYGQYF | TRBJ2-7 | TRBV20-1 | NA | few
TGTGCCAGCAGTGCACGGCAGGGCGAGGATACGCAGTATTTT | CASSARQGEDTQYF | TRBJ2-3 | TRBV2 | NA | NA
TGTGCCAGCAGCTCACCCGAGGGGACAGGGAACACCGGGGAGCTGTTTTTT | CASSSPEGTGNTGELFF | TRBJ2-2 | TRBV7-3 | TRBD1 | few
TGTGCCAGCAGGGTGGGGCAGGGAAACACAGATACGCAGTATTTT | CASRVGQGNTDTQYF | TRBJ2-3 | TRBV2 | NA | few
TGTGCCAGCAGCTCCCGGACAGGGGGGAATGAAAAACTGTTTTTT | CASSSRTGGNEKLFF | TRBJ1-4 | TRBV5-4 | TRBD1 | NA
TGTGCCAGCAGTGAAACAGATTCGGGGACTGAAGCTTTCTTT | CASSETDSGTEAFF | TRBJ1-1 | TRBV2 | NA | NA
TGTGCCAGCACCTCTAGGACTAGCGGGAGGGCCGTGACGCAGTATTTT | CASTSRTSGRAVTQYF | TRBJ2-3 | TRBV27 | TRBD2 | NA
TGTGCCAGCAGCCGGACAGGGGGCGTGCAGCCCCAGCATTTT | CASSRTGGVQPQHF | TRBJ1-5 | TRBV7-2 | TRBD1 | NA
TGTGCCAGCCAAGGCGGGGGGCTTGGCTACACCTTC | CASQGGGLGYTF | TRBJ1-2 | TRBV19 | NA | few
TGTGCCAGCAGCCGAGGACAGGGCGGCAATCAGCCCCAGCATTTT | CASSRGQGGNQPQHF | TRBJ1-5 | TRBV6-5 | TRBD1 | NA
TGTGCCAGCAGCTTTGAGGAGACCCAGTACTTC | CASSFEETQYF | TRBJ2-5 | TRBV5-6 | NA | many
TGCAGCGTCGAGACAGCCCGAAATCAGCCCCAGCATTTT | CSVETARNQPQHF | TRBJ1-5 | TRBV29-1 | NA | few
TGTGCCAGCAGTTTGACGGGAAAAGAGACCCAGTACTTC | CASSLTGKETQYF | TRBJ2-5 | TRBV6-5 | NA | few
TGTGCCAGCATTGCGGGATCGGCAGATACGCAGTATTTT | CASIAGSADTQYF | TRBJ2-3 | TRBV2 | NA | NA
TGTGCCAGCAGCCTCGGGAGAGGAACGGGGAGCAATCAGCCCCAGCATTTT | CASSLGRGTGSNQPQHF | TRBJ1-5 | TRBV28 | NA | few
TGCGCCAGCAGCCAAGATTTCACTAGCGGGCTCCAAGAGACCCAGTACTTC | CASSQDFTSGLQETQYF | TRBJ2-5 | TRBV4-3 | TRBD2 | many
TGTGCCAGCAGCCGCCTGCAGGGGGCGAATGAGCAGTTCTTC | CASSRLQGANEQFF | TRBJ2-1 | TRBV7-8 | TRBD1 | NA
TGTGCCAGCAGTGACTCCGGGAGGAAACTAGCCAAAAACATTCAGTACTTC | CASSDSGRKLAKNIQYF | TRBJ2-4 | TRBV6-4 | TRBD2 | NA
TGCGCCAGCAGCCAACCTAGGGGTGCAAAACAAGAGACCCAGTACTTC | CASSQPRGAKQETQYF | TRBJ2-5 | TRBV4-1 | NA | many
TGTGCCAGCAGTTTAGTACAGGGGGATTCACCCCTCCACTTT | CASSLVQGDSPLHF | TRBJ1-6 | TRBV28 | TRBD1 | NA